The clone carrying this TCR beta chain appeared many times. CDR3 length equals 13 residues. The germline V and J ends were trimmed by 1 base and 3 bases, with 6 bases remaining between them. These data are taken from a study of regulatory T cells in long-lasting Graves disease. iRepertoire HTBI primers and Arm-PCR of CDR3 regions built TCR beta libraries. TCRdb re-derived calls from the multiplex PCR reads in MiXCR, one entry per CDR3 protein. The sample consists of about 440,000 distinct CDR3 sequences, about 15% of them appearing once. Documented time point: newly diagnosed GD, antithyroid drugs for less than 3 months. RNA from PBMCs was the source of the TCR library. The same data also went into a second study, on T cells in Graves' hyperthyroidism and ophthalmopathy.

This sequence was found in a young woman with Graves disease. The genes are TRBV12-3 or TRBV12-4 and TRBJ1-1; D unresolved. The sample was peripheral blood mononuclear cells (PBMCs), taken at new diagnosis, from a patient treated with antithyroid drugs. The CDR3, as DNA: TGTGCCAGCAGTTTAGAGGCGGACACTGAAGCTTTCTTT. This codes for CASSLEADTEAFF.